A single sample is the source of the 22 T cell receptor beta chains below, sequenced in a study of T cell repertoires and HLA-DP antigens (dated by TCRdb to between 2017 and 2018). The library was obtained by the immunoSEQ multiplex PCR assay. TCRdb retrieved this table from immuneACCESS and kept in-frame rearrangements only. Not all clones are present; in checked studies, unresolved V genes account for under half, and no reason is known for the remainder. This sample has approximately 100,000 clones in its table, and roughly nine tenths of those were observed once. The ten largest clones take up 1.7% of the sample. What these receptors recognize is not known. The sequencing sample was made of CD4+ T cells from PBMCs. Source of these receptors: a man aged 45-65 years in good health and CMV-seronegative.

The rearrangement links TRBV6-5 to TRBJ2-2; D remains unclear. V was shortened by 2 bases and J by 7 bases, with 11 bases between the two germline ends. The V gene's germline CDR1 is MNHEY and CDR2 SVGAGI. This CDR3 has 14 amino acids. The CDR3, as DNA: TGTGCCAGCAGTTACGTGAAGGGTCTCGGGGAGCTGTTTTTT. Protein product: CASSYVKGLGELFF.

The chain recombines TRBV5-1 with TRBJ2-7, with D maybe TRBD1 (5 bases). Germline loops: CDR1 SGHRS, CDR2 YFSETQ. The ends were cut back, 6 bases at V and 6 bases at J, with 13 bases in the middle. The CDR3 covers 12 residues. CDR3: CASKGLSSEQYF. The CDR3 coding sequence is TGCGCCAGCAAGGGGCTTTCATCCGAGCAGTACTTC.

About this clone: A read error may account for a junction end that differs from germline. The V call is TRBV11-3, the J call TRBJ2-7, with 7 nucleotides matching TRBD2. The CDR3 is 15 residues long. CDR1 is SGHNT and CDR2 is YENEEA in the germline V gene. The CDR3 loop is CAGSPRTSPTYEQYF. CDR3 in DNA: TGTGCCGGCAGCCCCCGGACTAGTCCCACCTACGAGCAGTACTTC.

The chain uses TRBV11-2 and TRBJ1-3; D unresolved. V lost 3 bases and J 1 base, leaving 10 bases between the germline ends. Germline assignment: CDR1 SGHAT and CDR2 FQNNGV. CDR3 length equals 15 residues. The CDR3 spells CASSLDPGSGNTIYF. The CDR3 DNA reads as TGTGCCAGCAGCTTGGACCCGGGGTCTGGAAACACCATATATTTT.

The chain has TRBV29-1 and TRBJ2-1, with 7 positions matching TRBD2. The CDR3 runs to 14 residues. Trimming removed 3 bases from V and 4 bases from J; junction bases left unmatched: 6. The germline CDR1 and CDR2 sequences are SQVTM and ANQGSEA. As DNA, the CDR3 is TGCAGCGTTGACCCTAGCGGCATATACAATGAGCAGTTCTTC. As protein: CSVDPSGIYNEQFF.

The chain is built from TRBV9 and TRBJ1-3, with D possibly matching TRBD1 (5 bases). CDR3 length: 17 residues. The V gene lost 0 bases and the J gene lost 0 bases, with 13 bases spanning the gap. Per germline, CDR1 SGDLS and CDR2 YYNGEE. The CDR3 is CASSVVAGLSSGNTIYF. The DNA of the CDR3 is TGTGCCAGCAGCGTAGTCGCGGGACTGTCCTCTGGAAACACCATATATTTT.

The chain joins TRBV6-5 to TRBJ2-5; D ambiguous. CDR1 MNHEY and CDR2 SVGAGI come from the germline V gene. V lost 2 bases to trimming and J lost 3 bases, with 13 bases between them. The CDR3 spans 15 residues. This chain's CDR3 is CASSYDGLTKETQYF. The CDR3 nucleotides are TGTGCCAGCAGTTACGATGGCCTCACCAAAGAGACCCAGTACTTC.

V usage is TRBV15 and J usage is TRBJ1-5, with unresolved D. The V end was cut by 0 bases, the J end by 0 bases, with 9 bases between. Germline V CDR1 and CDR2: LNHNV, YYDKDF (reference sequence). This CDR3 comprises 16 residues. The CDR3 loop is CATSRDRGFSNQPQHF. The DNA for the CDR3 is TGTGCCACCAGCAGAGATCGGGGTTTTAGCAATCAGCCCCAGCATTTT.

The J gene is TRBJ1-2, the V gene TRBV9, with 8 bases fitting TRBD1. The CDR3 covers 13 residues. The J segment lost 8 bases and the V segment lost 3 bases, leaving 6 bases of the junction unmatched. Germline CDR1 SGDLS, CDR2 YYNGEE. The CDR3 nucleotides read TGTGCCAGCAGCGAGACAGGGGAGTGGGGCTACACCTTC. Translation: CASSETGEWGYTF. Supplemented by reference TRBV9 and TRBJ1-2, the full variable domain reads DSGVTQTPKHLITATGQRVTLRCSPRSGDLSVYWYQQSLDQGLQFLIQYYNGEERAKGNILERFSAQQFPDLHSELNLSSLELGDSALYFCASSETGEWGYTFGSGTRLTVV.

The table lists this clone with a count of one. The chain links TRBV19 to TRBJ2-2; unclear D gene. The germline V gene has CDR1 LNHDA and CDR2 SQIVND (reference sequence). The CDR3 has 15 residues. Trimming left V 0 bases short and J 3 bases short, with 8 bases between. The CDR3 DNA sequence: TGTGCCAGTAGTATAGAAGGTGGATACACCGGGGAGCTGTTTTTT. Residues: CASSIEGGYTGELFF.

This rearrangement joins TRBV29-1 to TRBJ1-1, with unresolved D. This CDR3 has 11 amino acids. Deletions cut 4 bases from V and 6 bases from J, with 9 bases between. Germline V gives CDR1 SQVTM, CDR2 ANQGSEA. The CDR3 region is CSVGHISEAFF. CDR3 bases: TGCAGCGTTGGGCACATCTCTGAAGCTTTCTTT. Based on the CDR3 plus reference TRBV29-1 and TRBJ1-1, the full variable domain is SAVISQKPSRDICQRGTSLTIQCQVDSQVTMMFWYRQQPGQSLTLIATANQGSEATYESGFVIDKFPISRPNLTFSTLTVSNMSPEDSSIYLCSVGHISEAFFGQGTRLTVV.

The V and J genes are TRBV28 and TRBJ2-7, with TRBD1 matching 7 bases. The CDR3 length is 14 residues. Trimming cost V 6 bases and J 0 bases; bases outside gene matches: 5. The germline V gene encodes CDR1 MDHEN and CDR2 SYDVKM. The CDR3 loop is CASRETGSSYEQYF. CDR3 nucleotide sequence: TGTGCCAGCAGGGAGACAGGGAGCTCCTACGAGCAGTACTTC.

CDR3 amino acids: CASVVYTEAFF. The CDR3 DNA sequence: TGTGCTAGTGTGGTCTACACTGAAGCTTTCTTT. The chain links TRBV12-5 to TRBJ1-1, with D unclear. Trimming left V 7 bases short and J 3 bases short, with 6 bases between. The CDR3 totals 11 residues. Germline CDR1 LGHNT, CDR2 FRNRAP. The full variable domain, rest sourced from reference TRBV12-5 and TRBJ1-1, is DARVTQTPRHKVTEMGQEVTMRCQPILGHNTVFWYRQTMMQGLELLAYFRNRAPLDDSGMPKDRFSAEMPDATLATLKIQPSEPRDSAVYFCASVVYTEAFFGQGTRLTVV.

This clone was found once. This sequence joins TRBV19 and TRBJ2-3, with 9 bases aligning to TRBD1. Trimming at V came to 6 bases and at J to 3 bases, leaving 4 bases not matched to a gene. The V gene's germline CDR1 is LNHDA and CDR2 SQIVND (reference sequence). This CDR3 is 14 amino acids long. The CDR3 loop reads CASRTDRGTDTQYF. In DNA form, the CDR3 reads TGTGCCAGTAGAACTGACAGGGGGACAGATACGCAGTATTTT.

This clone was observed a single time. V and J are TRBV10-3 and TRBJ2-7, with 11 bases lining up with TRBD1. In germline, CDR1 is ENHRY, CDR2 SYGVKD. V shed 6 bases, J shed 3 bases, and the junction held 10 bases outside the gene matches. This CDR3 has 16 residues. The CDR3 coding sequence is TGTGCCATCAGCGCGTTGGGACAGGGGGTTCTCTACGAGCAGTACTTC. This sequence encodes CAISALGQGVLYEQYF.

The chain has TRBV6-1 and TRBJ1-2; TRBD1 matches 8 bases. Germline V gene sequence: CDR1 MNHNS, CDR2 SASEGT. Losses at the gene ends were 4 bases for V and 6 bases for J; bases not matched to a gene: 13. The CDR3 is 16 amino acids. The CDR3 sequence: CASSGDRLGPVNGYTF. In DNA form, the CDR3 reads TGTGCCAGCAGTGGGGACAGGCTGGGTCCGGTGAATGGCTACACCTTC.

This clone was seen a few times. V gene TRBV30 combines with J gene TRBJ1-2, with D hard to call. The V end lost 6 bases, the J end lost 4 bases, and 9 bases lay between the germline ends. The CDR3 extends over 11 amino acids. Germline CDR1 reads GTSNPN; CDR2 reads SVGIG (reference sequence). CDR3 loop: CACRQSYGYTF. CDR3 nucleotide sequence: TGTGCCTGCCGACAATCCTATGGCTACACCTTC.

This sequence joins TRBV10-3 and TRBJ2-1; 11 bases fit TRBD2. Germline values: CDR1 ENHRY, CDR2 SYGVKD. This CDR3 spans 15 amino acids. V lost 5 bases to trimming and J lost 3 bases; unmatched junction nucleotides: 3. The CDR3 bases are TGTGCCATCAGTAGCGGGACTAGCGGCTACAATGAGCAGTTCTTC. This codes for CAISSGTSGYNEQFF.

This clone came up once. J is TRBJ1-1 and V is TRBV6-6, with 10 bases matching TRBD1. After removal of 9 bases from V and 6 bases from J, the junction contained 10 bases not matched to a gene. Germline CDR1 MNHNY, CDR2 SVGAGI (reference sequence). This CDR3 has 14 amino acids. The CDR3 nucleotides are TGTGCCAGTGGGGGGGACAGGGGCGTAGCTGAAGCTTTCTTT. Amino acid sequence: CASGGDRGVAEAFF.

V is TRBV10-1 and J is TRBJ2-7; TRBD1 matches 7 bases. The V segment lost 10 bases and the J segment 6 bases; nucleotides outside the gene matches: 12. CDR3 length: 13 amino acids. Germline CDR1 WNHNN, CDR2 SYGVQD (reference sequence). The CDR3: CATNRDRNSEQYF. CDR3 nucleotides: TGCGCCACCAACCGGGACAGAAACAGCGAGCAGTACTTC.

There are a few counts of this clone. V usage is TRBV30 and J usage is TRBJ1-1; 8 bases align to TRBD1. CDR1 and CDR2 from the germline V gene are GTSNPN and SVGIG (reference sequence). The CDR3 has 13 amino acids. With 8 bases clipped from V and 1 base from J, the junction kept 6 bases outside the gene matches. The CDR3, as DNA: TGTGCCAGACGACAGGGGAGGAACACTGAAGCTTTCTTT. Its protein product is CARRQGRNTEAFF.

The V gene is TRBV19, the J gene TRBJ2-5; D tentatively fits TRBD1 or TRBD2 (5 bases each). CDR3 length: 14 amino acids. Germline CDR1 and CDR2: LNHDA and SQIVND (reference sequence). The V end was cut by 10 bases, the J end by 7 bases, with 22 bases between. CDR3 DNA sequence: TGTGCCACCACGCCCCCCGGGGTAGACAGGACCCAGTACTTC. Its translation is CATTPPGVDRTQYF.